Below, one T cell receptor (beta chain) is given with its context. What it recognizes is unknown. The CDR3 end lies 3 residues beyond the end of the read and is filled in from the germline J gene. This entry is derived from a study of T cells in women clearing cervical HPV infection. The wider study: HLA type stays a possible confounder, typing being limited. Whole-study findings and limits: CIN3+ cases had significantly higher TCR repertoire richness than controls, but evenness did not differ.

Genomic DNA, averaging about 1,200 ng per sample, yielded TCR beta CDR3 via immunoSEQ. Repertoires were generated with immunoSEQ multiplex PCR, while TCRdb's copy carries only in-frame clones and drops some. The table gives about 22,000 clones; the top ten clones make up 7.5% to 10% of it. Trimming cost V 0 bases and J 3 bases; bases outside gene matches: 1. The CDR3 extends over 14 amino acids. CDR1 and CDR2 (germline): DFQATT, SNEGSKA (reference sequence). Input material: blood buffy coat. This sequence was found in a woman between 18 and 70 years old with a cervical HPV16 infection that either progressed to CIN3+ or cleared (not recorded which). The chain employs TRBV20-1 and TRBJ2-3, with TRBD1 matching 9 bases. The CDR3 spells CSAREGTGTDTQYF. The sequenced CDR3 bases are TGCAGTGCTAGAGAAGGGACAGGGACAGATACG.